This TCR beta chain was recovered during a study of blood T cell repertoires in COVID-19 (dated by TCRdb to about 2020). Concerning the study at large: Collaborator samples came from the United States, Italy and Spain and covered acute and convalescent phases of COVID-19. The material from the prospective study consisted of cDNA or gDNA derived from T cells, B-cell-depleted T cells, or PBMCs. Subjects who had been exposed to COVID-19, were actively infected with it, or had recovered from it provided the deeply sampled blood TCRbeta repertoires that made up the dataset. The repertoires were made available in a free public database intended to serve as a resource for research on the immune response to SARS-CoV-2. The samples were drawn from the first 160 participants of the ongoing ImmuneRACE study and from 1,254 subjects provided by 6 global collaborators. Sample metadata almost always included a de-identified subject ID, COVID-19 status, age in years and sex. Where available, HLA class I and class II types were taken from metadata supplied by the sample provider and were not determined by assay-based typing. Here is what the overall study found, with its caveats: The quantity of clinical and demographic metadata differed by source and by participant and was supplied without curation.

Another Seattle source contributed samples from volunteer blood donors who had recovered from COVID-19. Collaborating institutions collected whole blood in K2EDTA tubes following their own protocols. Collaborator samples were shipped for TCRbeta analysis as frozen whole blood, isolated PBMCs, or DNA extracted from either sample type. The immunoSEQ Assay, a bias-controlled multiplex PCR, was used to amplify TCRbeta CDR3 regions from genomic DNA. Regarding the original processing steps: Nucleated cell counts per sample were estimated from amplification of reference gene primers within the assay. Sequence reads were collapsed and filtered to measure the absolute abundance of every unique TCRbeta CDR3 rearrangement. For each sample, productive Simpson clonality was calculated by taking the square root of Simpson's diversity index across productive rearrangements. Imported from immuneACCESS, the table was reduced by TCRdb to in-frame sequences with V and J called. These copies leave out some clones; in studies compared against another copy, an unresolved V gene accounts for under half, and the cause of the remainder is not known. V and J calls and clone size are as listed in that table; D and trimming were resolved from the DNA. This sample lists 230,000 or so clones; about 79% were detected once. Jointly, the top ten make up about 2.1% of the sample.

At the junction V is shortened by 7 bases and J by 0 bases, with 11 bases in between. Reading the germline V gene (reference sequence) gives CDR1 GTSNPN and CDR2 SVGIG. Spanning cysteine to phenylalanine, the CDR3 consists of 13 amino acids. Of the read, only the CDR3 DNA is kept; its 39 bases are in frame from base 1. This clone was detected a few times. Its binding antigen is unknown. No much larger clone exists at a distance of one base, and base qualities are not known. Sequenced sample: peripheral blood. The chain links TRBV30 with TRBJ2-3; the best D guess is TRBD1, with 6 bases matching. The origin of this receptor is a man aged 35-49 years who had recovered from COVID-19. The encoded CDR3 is CASGQPSTDTQYF. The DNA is TGTGCCTCAGGACAGCCTAGCACAGATACGCAGTATTTT.